These T cell receptor beta chains were read from a single sample in a study of response to subunit inactivated influenza vaccine. One entry per CDR3 protein, called by TCRdb with MiXCR from the RT-PCR reads. The sample lists 500,000 to 650,000 distinct CDR3 sequences; around 8% were seen once. Sequenced material: PBMCs from blood, taken less than 30 months after vaccination. The receptors were gathered from a man between 50 and 69 years old who received an inactivated influenza vaccine. CDR3s include the opening cysteine and the closing phenylalanine or tryptophan. The D gene is left open where the match is weak. Size is stated for part of the rows, as once, few or many counts, or as a class when the clone is expanded.

V,J,D,size,DNA,CDR3
TRBV5-1,TRBJ2-5,TRBD1,few,TGCGCCAGCAGCTTAGGGACAGGGGCATCGGAGACCCAGTACTTC,CASSLGTGASETQYF
TRBV9,TRBJ1-3,-,-,TGTGCCAGCAGACCAAGGGACGGAAACACCATATATTTT,CASRPRDGNTIYF
TRBV20-1,TRBJ2-7,-,-,TGCAGTGCTGAAGGGACCCGTTTCTACGAGCAGTACTTC,CSAEGTRFYEQYF
TRBV4-1,TRBJ2-5,-,-,TGCGCCAGCAGCCAAGGGAGTTCACGGGAGACCCAGTACTTC,CASSQGSSRETQYF
TRBV7-2,TRBJ2-3,-,-,TGTGCCAGCAGCTTAATGGGCGGGAGCACAGATACGCAGTATTTT,CASSLMGGSTDTQYF
TRBV9,TRBJ2-7,-,many,TGTGCCAGCAGCGTAGCGGCTGAGTCCTACGAGCAGTACTTC,CASSVAAESYEQYF
TRBV14,TRBJ2-3,-,-,TGTGCCAGCAGCCCCTTCGTCTACAGCACAGATACGCAGTATTTT,CASSPFVYSTDTQYF
TRBV24-1,TRBJ2-7,TRBD1,-,TGTGCCACCAGTGATTTTCCGACAGGGGACTACGAGCAGTACTTC,CATSDFPTGDYEQYF
TRBV6-1,TRBJ1-1,-,-,TGTGCCAGCAGTGGCGATCGGACCGGGGCAGCTTTCTTT,CASSGDRTGAAFF
TRBV7-8,TRBJ1-5,-,-,TGTGCCAGCAGCCCCGCCCAGGCCTATCAGCCCCAGCATTTT,CASSPAQAYQPQHF
TRBV20-1,TRBJ2-7,-,-,TGCAGTGCTAGGCGGGTTACGACCTACGAGCAGTACTTC,CSARRVTTYEQYF
TRBV6-1,TRBJ2-5,TRBD1,-,TGTGCCAGCAGCCTAGGGTTAAGCGACAGGGGGGAGACCCAGTACTTC,CASSLGLSDRGETQYF
TRBV5-4,TRBJ2-4,-,few,TGTGCCAGCAGCCTCGACGGACAGCTTCGGGGAATTCAGTACTTC,CASSLDGQLRGIQYF
TRBV11-2,TRBJ2-1,TRBD2,-,TGTGCCAGCAGCTCAATCAGCGGGAGGGCCTATGAGCAGTTCTTC,CASSSISGRAYEQFF
TRBV19,TRBJ2-2,-,many,TGTGCCAGTAGGCCGGGACAGAACACCGGGGAGCTGTTTTTT,CASRPGQNTGELFF
TRBV29-1,TRBJ2-7,-,many,TGCAGCGTTGAGGGGGACATGGCCTACGAGCAGTACTTC,CSVEGDMAYEQYF
TRBV9,TRBJ2-3,TRBD2,few,TGTGCCAGCAGTGACGGGACTACCAGGGATACGCAGTATTTT,CASSDGTTRDTQYF
TRBV20-1,TRBJ2-1,-,few,TGCAGTGCTAGAGATCCCTACTACAATGAGCAGTTCTTC,CSARDPYYNEQFF
TRBV2,TRBJ2-7,-,few,TGTGCCAGCAGTGAAGGCCCGGGGATGATACCCTCCTACGAGCAGTACTTC,CASSEGPGMIPSYEQYF
TRBV5-1,TRBJ2-7,-,-,TGCGCCAGCAGCTTGGCGGCACAGGGAACCTACGAGCAGTACTTC,CASSLAAQGTYEQYF
TRBV20-1,TRBJ2-7,-,-,TGCAGTGCTAGAGCTCAGGGGAATGGGGCCTACGAGCAGTACTTC,CSARAQGNGAYEQYF
TRBV4-3,TRBJ2-3,TRBD2,many,TGCGCCAGCAGCCAGAACGCACTAGCGGGGGAATCGGGTACGCAGTATTTT,CASSQNALAGESGTQYF
TRBV28,TRBJ2-3,-,-,TGTGCCAGCAGTTTAACGCGGCGCGCAGATACGCAGTATTTT,CASSLTRRADTQYF
TRBV12-3/TRBV12-4,TRBJ1-1,-,many,TGTGCCAGCAGCCGGGACCGGGTGAGAGGGAACACTGAAGCTTTCTTT,CASSRDRVRGNTEAFF
TRBV10-3,TRBJ2-6,-,few,TGTGCCATCAGTGTACAGGGCACTGGGGCCAACGTCCTGACTTTC,CAISVQGTGANVLTF
TRBV12-3/TRBV12-4,TRBJ2-7,-,-,TGTGCCAGCACCTTAACAGGGACCCGCGAGCAGTACTTC,CASTLTGTREQYF
TRBV9,TRBJ2-3,-,many,TGTGCCAGCAGCGTAGAAGCGAGAACTAGCACAGATACGCAGTATTTT,CASSVEARTSTDTQYF
TRBV6-6,TRBJ2-2,-,-,TGTGCCAGCAGTTACTCGGGGCGGAGGACCGGGGAGCTGTTTTTT,CASSYSGRRTGELFF
TRBV7-2,TRBJ2-5,-,few,TGTGCCAGCAGTCTCAACTGGGGAGAGACCCAGTACTTC,CASSLNWGETQYF
TRBV11-2,TRBJ1-2,TRBD1,few,TGTGCCAGCAGCTTGACCAGGGGGAGGAACTATGGCTACACCTTC,CASSLTRGRNYGYTF
TRBV24-1,TRBJ2-1,-,-,TGTGCCACCAGTGATTCCATCTCGGGCACCGTGGTTAATGAGCAGTTCTTC,CATSDSISGTVVNEQFF
TRBV27,TRBJ1-2,-,few,TGTGCCAGCAGGAAGGCGAGGGAAAATAACTATGGCTACACCTTC,CASRKARENNYGYTF
TRBV6-5,TRBJ2-5,TRBD2,few,TGTGCCAGCAGTTACGCGAGCGGGAGGGCTGAGACCCAGTACTTC,CASSYASGRAETQYF
TRBV4-2,TRBJ2-2,TRBD2,few,TGTGCCTCACAGAGATGGGCTAGCGGGGCCGGGGAGCTGTTTTTT,CASQRWASGAGELFF
TRBV28,TRBJ1-3,-,-,TGTGCCAGCAGTACGCATACAGGGTTCTCTGGAAACACCATATATTTT,CASSTHTGFSGNTIYF
TRBV5-1,TRBJ2-5,-,many,TGCGCCAGCAGCTTGGAGGGACGGAGGGAGACCCAGTACTTC,CASSLEGRRETQYF
TRBV19,TRBJ2-4,-,-,TGTGCCAGCCAGACGGGGGCGGCCAAAAACATTCAGTACTTC,CASQTGAAKNIQYF
TRBV18,TRBJ2-3,-,few,TGTGCCAGCTCACCGCGGTCTGGTGGACACACGCAGTATTTT,CASSPRSGGHTQYF
TRBV19,TRBJ1-2,-,few,TGTGCCAGTAGTATCCAGGGGACGGACTACACCTTC,CASSIQGTDYTF
TRBV3-1,TRBJ2-5,TRBD2,many,TGTGCCAGCAGCCAAGATGGGACTAGCTGGGAGACCCAGTACTTC,CASSQDGTSWETQYF
TRBV12-3/TRBV12-4,TRBJ2-2,TRBD2,-,TGTGCCAGCACCATCGGACTAGCCGTCACCGGGGAGCTGTTTTTT,CASTIGLAVTGELFF
TRBV12-3/TRBV12-4,TRBJ1-5,-,few,TGTGCCAGCAGTTTAGAGACAACGGATTATAGCAATCAGCCCCAGCATTTT,CASSLETTDYSNQPQHF
TRBV20-1,TRBJ2-3,-,few,TGCAGTGCTAGAGTCAGAGGGTACACAGATACGCAGTATTTT,CSARVRGYTDTQYF
TRBV7-2,TRBJ1-6,-,few,TGTGCCAGCAGCGTAGACAGTAGCTCCTATAATTCACCCCTCCACTTT,CASSVDSSSYNSPLHF
TRBV15,TRBJ2-7,TRBD1,few,TGTGCCACCAGCAGAGGACAGGGGAGTTACGAGCAGTACTTC,CATSRGQGSYEQYF
TRBV6-2/TRBV6-3,TRBJ2-3,-,many,TGTGCCAGCAGCCGGACGGGGAGCACAGATACGCAGTATTTT,CASSRTGSTDTQYF
TRBV20-1,TRBJ2-7,TRBD2,-,TGCAGTGCTAGAGATCGGGGACTAACCTACGAGCAGTACTTC,CSARDRGLTYEQYF
TRBV12-3/TRBV12-4,TRBJ2-1,-,many,TGTGCCAGCAGTTTTTCAAGCGGGCTCTACAATGAGCAGTTCTTC,CASSFSSGLYNEQFF
TRBV9,TRBJ2-3,TRBD2,many,TGTGCCAGCAGCGTAGCCGCGGGAGCCGGGGATACGCAGTATTTT,CASSVAAGAGDTQYF
TRBV7-2,TRBJ2-2,TRBD2,few,TGTGCCAGCAGCTTGGTAGCGGGAGTCGGCGGGGAGCTGTTTTTT,CASSLVAGVGGELFF
TRBV12-3/TRBV12-4,TRBJ1-5,-,few,TGTGCCAGCAGTTTTCTCCAGCCTTATAGCAATCAGCCCCAGCATTTT,CASSFLQPYSNQPQHF